A selection of T cell receptor beta chains follows, all from one sample in a study of a mutant IDH1 vaccine in newly diagnosed glioma. Antigen specificity for these receptors is unknown. Profiling relied on immunoSEQ multiplex PCR, and the TCRdb table lists in-frame clones only, not all of them. This sample has some 29,000 clones; roughly 87% occur once, and the top ten carry less than 3.5%. Sequenced here: peripheral blood mononuclear cells (PBMCs), sampled from a glioma patient whose treatment included an IDH1 peptide vaccine. The receptor set was obtained from a woman in her forties with glioma. Some clones in this sample may be carry-over from other donors' samples. Each CDR3 is given with its conserved first and last residue. The order of the fields is clone size, D gene, J gene, V gene, CDR3 protein, CDR3 DNA. A D gene is named only where the DNA matches it firmly. Clone size appears in some rows only: once, few, many, or a class for an expanded clone.

size: once
D: NA
J: TRBJ2-1
V: TRBV7-9
CDR3: CASGSSYNEQFF
DNA: TGTGCCAGCGGGTCCTCCTACAATGAGCAGTTCTTC

size: NA
D: NA
J: TRBJ2-2
V: TRBV7-8
CDR3: CASSLAPSNTGELFF
DNA: TGTGCCAGCAGCCTGGCGCCCTCGAACACCGGGGAGCTGTTTTTT

size: few
D: NA
J: TRBJ2-7
V: TRBV9
CDR3: CASSVDPRPGNYEQYF
DNA: TGTGCCAGCAGCGTAGATCCAAGGCCTGGGAACTACGAGCAGTACTTC

size: NA
D: TRBD1
J: TRBJ1-5
V: TRBV27
CDR3: CASSPQGQGVQPQHF
DNA: TGTGCCAGCAGTCCCCAGGGACAGGGGGTTCAGCCCCAGCATTTT

size: NA
D: TRBD1
J: TRBJ1-6
V: TRBV7-9
CDR3: CASSTDRGWNSPLHF
DNA: TGTGCCAGCAGCACGGACAGGGGTTGGAATTCACCCCTCCACTTT

size: NA
D: NA
J: TRBJ2-7
V: TRBV7-2
CDR3: CASSYATGLKYEQYF
DNA: TGTGCCAGCAGCTATGCTACGGGGCTTAAGTACGAGCAGTACTTC

size: NA
D: NA
J: TRBJ2-3
V: TRBV28
CDR3: CASSFKVTQYF
DNA: TGTGCCAGCAGTTTCAAGGTTACGCAGTATTTT

size: NA
D: TRBD1
J: TRBJ2-1
V: TRBV5-1
CDR3: CASSRWGTGSYNEQFF
DNA: TGCGCCAGCAGCCGGTGGGGGACAGGGTCCTACAATGAGCAGTTCTTC

size: NA
D: NA
J: TRBJ2-5
V: TRBV7-9
CDR3: CASSSRTLGGTQYF
DNA: TGTGCCAGCAGCTCCCGGACTCTCGGGGGGACCCAGTACTTC

size: NA
D: NA
J: TRBJ2-3
V: TRBV7-6
CDR3: CASSLVGGGGTDTQYF
DNA: TGTGCCAGCAGCTTAGTAGGGGGCGGGGGAACTGATACGCAGTATTTT

size: NA
D: NA
J: TRBJ2-2
V: TRBV11-2
CDR3: CASSQGRTGELFF
DNA: TGTGCCAGCAGCCAAGGACGCACCGGGGAGCTGTTTTTT

size: NA
D: NA
J: TRBJ1-5
V: TRBV28
CDR3: CASRSGNQPQHF
DNA: TGTGCCAGCAGATCGGGCAATCAGCCCCAGCATTTT

size: NA
D: NA
J: TRBJ2-7
V: TRBV5-1
CDR3: CASSAGQTPTHEQYF
DNA: TGCGCCAGCAGCGCCGGACAGACACCTACCCACGAGCAGTACTTC

size: NA
D: NA
J: TRBJ1-2
V: TRBV6-5
CDR3: CASQGGERGYTF
DNA: TGTGCCAGCCAAGGGGGAGAGAGGGGCTACACCTTC

size: once
D: TRBD1
J: TRBJ2-1
V: TRBV6-4
CDR3: CASSQGSGQYNEQFF
DNA: TGTGCCAGCAGTCAAGGGTCGGGACAGTACAATGAGCAGTTCTTC

size: few
D: NA
J: TRBJ1-2
V: TRBV4-2
CDR3: CASRAGNGYTF
DNA: TGTGCCAGCAGGGCGGGGAATGGCTACACCTTC

size: NA
D: NA
J: TRBJ2-7
V: TRBV21-1
CDR3: CASLPGTSFSNPYEQYF
DNA: TGTGCCAGCCTTCCCGGGACTAGCTTTTCGAATCCCTACGAGCAGTACTTC

size: NA
D: NA
J: TRBJ1-6
V: TRBV11-2
CDR3: CASSFAGTQNNSPLHF
DNA: TGTGCCAGCAGCTTTGCAGGGACTCAAAATAATTCACCCCTCCACTTT

size: NA
D: NA
J: TRBJ1-4
V: TRBV27
CDR3: CASIIRHVSTNEKLFF
DNA: TGTGCCAGCATTATAAGACACGTTTCAACTAATGAAAAACTGTTTTTT

size: medium-sized
D: NA
J: TRBJ1-5
V: TRBV7-2
CDR3: CASSLFNQPQHF
DNA: TGTGCCAGCAGCTTATTCAATCAGCCCCAGCATTTT

size: NA
D: NA
J: TRBJ1-5
V: TRBV11-2
CDR3: CASSLLGAPGQPQHF
DNA: TGTGCCAGCAGCTTACTTGGGGCCCCGGGCCAGCCCCAGCATTTT

size: NA
D: NA
J: TRBJ1-2
V: TRBV7-6
CDR3: CASSDPGFGYTF
DNA: TGTGCCAGCAGCGACCCCGGTTTCGGCTACACCTTC

size: NA
D: NA
J: TRBJ1-5
V: TRBV11-1
CDR3: CANHTAGVCNQPQHF
DNA: TGTGCCAACCATACGGCCGGGGTGTGCAATCAGCCCCAGCATTTT

size: once
D: NA
J: TRBJ1-5
V: TRBV5-4
CDR3: CASSLVVRGSRNQPQHF
DNA: TGTGCCAGCAGCTTGGTCGTGAGGGGGAGCCGGAATCAGCCCCAGCATTTT

size: NA
D: TRBD2
J: TRBJ2-5
V: TRBV7-2
CDR3: CASTLSGASGETQYF
DNA: TGTGCCAGCACCTTGAGCGGGGCTTCGGGGGAGACCCAGTACTTC

size: NA
D: NA
J: TRBJ2-3
V: TRBV27
CDR3: CASSFGALGTQYF
DNA: TGTGCCAGCAGCTTTGGGGCCTTGGGTACGCAGTATTTT

size: NA
D: NA
J: TRBJ2-5
V: TRBV10-3
CDR3: CAISDGQQETQYF
DNA: TGTGCCATCAGTGATGGACAGCAAGAGACCCAGTACTTC

size: NA
D: NA
J: TRBJ1-5
V: TRBV7-9
CDR3: CASSLAPTSYSNQPQHF
DNA: TGTGCCAGCAGCTTAGCCCCCACCTCCTATAGCAATCAGCCCCAGCATTTT

size: NA
D: NA
J: TRBJ1-5
V: TRBV2
CDR3: CATKFRQGSNQPQHF
DNA: TGTGCCACCAAGTTTAGGCAGGGAAGCAATCAGCCCCAGCATTTT

size: NA
D: TRBD2
J: TRBJ2-7
V: TRBV5-6
CDR3: CASSLYPSGKSVYEQYF
DNA: TGTGCCAGCAGCTTATATCCTAGCGGGAAAAGTGTATACGAGCAGTACTTC

size: NA
D: NA
J: TRBJ1-1
V: TRBV28
CDR3: CASDSGGPTEAFF
DNA: TGTGCCAGCGACAGTGGGGGCCCAACTGAAGCTTTCTTT

size: NA
D: NA
J: TRBJ1-3
V: TRBV5-6
CDR3: CASSAPEGYSGNTIYF
DNA: TGTGCCAGCAGCGCCCCGGAGGGGTACTCTGGAAACACCATATATTTT

size: once
D: TRBD2
J: TRBJ2-7
V: TRBV5-4
CDR3: CASSRSGSTREQYF
DNA: TGTGCCAGCAGCCGCAGCGGGAGTACTCGGGAGCAGTACTTC

size: NA
D: NA
J: TRBJ1-1
V: TRBV10-2
CDR3: CASSAWGQWSHTEAFF
DNA: TGCGCCAGCAGTGCTTGGGGGCAATGGAGCCACACTGAAGCTTTCTTT

size: NA
D: NA
J: TRBJ2-7
V: TRBV7-9
CDR3: CASSQGRGGQYF
DNA: TGCGCCAGCAGCCAAGGCCGGGGAGGGCAGTACTTC

size: few
D: TRBD1
J: TRBJ1-2
V: TRBV2
CDR3: CASSQGQGRNYGYTF
DNA: TGTGCCAGCAGTCAAGGACAGGGACGCAACTATGGCTACACCTTC

size: NA
D: TRBD1
J: TRBJ1-4
V: TRBV5-4
CDR3: CASSLELQGEKLFF
DNA: TGTGCCAGCAGCTTGGAGCTACAGGGGGAAAAACTGTTTTTT

size: NA
D: NA
J: TRBJ1-3
V: TRBV7-2
CDR3: CASSLAGARYSGNTIYF
DNA: TGTGCCAGCAGCTTAGCGGGGGCCAGATACTCTGGAAACACCATATATTTT

size: NA
D: TRBD2
J: TRBJ2-3
V: TRBV7-3
CDR3: CASSLGTAGGRHTQYF
DNA: TGTGCCAGCAGCTTAGGTACAGCGGGGGGACGACATACGCAGTATTTT

size: NA
D: NA
J: TRBJ2-3
V: TRBV10-3
CDR3: CAISEGGGGDTQYF
DNA: TGTGCCATCAGTGAGGGGGGCGGGGGAGATACGCAGTATTTT

size: NA
D: NA
J: TRBJ1-5
V: TRBV6-5
CDR3: CASSSYPAGGNQPQHF
DNA: TGTGCCAGCAGTTCATACCCCGCAGGGGGCAATCAGCCCCAGCATTTT

size: NA
D: TRBD1
J: TRBJ1-1
V: TRBV5-1
CDR3: CASSNYRGNTEAFF
DNA: TGCGCCAGCAGCAACTACAGGGGGAACACTGAAGCTTTCTTT

size: NA
D: NA
J: TRBJ2-2
V: TRBV6-6
CDR3: CASNQKRGTGELFF
DNA: TGTGCCAGCAACCAAAAACGGGGCACCGGGGAGCTGTTTTTT

size: NA
D: NA
J: TRBJ1-1
V: TRBV28
CDR3: CASSWDGEAFF
DNA: TGTGCCAGCAGTTGGGACGGTGAAGCTTTCTTT

size: NA
D: TRBD2
J: TRBJ2-7
V: TRBV7-2
CDR3: CASSYRTSGYEQYF
DNA: TGTGCCAGCAGCTATCGGACTAGCGGCTACGAGCAGTACTTC

size: NA
D: TRBD2
J: TRBJ2-1
V: TRBV5-1
CDR3: CASSLDGTNYNEQFF
DNA: TGCGCCAGCAGCTTGGACGGGACTAACTACAATGAGCAGTTCTTC

size: NA
D: NA
J: TRBJ2-5
V: TRBV15
CDR3: CATSRVGETQYF
DNA: TGTGCCACCAGCAGAGTCGGAGAGACCCAGTACTTC

size: once
D: NA
J: TRBJ2-3
V: TRBV19
CDR3: CASSARTPGTDTQYF
DNA: TGTGCCAGTAGTGCCCGGACTCCCGGCACAGATACGCAGTATTTT

size: NA
D: NA
J: TRBJ1-2
V: TRBV27
CDR3: CASSLQVADGGAVYGYTF
DNA: TGTGCCAGCAGTTTACAGGTCGCCGACGGTGGCGCTGTCTATGGCTACACCTTC

size: NA
D: NA
J: TRBJ2-7
V: TRBV7-8
CDR3: CASSLEMGRNEQYF
DNA: TGTGCCAGCAGCTTAGAAATGGGGCGGAACGAGCAGTACTTC

size: NA
D: TRBD2
J: TRBJ2-7
V: TRBV18
CDR3: CASSPGRAGEQYF
DNA: TGTGCCAGCTCACCCGGGAGGGCGGGCGAGCAGTACTTC